The sequence of this TCR beta chain was determined in a study of identical twins. Study conclusions and caveats: In monozygotic twins, models underestimated the sharing of out-of-frame TCR alpha. Cross-sectional statistical analysis was relied on for the conclusions, without the same donors being followed.

TCRdb called the 5' RACE reads again in MiXCR, with one record for every CDR3 protein. The repertoire includes 510,000 or so distinct CDR3 sequences, approximately 16% of them detected once, and less than 0.5% sits in the top ten. Healthy Caucasians made up all donors. Germline-derived CDR1 and CDR2 are LGHNA and YNFKEQ. V trimming: 0 bases; J trimming: 4 bases; junction bases outside the gene matches: 7. The CDR3 sequence is 18 residues long. This clonotype was counted only a few times. Its specificity is unknown. These data also formed part of another study, on yellow fever vaccine responses in identical twins. This second study says: The T cell response to vaccination in identical twins was reportedly partly convergent and partly personalized.

The sample comprised CD4+ T cells sorted from blood. The V and J genes are TRBV4-2 and TRBJ2-4, with TRBD2 matching 12 bases. This TCR was sampled from a woman aged 18-29 years in good health. CDR3 region: CASSQEGLAGGLKNIQYF. In DNA, the CDR3 is TGTGCCAGCAGCCAAGAAGGGCTAGCGGGGGGGCTTAAAAACATTCAGTACTTC.